These T cell receptor beta chains were read from a single sample in a study of glioma-infiltrating T cells. TCRdb reprocessed the multiplex PCR reads with MiXCR, giving one entry per CDR3 protein. The data contain about 130,000 distinct CDR3 sequences, 24% of them singletons. Sequencing input: glioma tissue, nonneoplastic brain tissue, or PBMCs (not recorded which). Every receptor here comes from a human donor with low-grade glioma or glioblastoma, undergoing nonglioma brain surgery, or in good health (not recorded which). CDR3s include the opening cysteine and the closing phenylalanine or tryptophan. The order of the fields is J gene, D gene, V gene, clone size, CDR3 protein, CDR3 DNA. The D gene is left open where the match is weak. Size is omitted from some rows. Given values are once, few, many or a class for expanded clones.

TRBJ1-6 TRBD1 TRBV12-3/TRBV12-4 - CASRTGWSSPLHF TGTGCCAGCAGGACAGGGTGGAGTTCACCCCTCCACTTT
TRBJ2-3 - TRBV7-3 - CASSEKAGSALTQYF TGTGCCAGCAGCGAGAAGGCTGGGTCCGCCCTTACGCAGTATTTT
TRBJ2-3 TRBD2 TRBV12-3/TRBV12-4 few CASSPTGLAGSADTQYF TGTGCCAGCAGCCCCACCGGACTAGCGGGGTCGGCAGATACGCAGTATTTT
TRBJ2-3 - TRBV29-1 - CSVDRDLSNDTQYF TGCAGCGTTGATCGTGACTTGAGCAATGATACGCAGTATTTT
TRBJ2-1 TRBD2 TRBV10-1 few CASSEDLAGPSYNEQFF TGCGCCAGCAGTGAGGACCTAGCGGGCCCCTCCTACAATGAGCAGTTCTTC
TRBJ2-5 - TRBV28 many CASSLTGLRGTQYF TGTGCCAGCAGCCTGACAGGCCTCCGGGGGACCCAGTACTTC
TRBJ2-1 - TRBV28 few CASSWKTASSYNEQFF TGTGCCAGCAGTTGGAAAACAGCAAGCTCCTACAATGAGCAGTTCTTC
TRBJ1-3 - TRBV10-3 - CAISGGEGNTIYF TGTGCCATCAGTGGGGGAGAAGGAAACACCATATATTTT
TRBJ1-1 TRBD1 TRBV14 many CASSQDRVRTEAFF TGTGCCAGCAGCCAGGACAGGGTTCGGACTGAAGCTTTCTTT
TRBJ1-1 - TRBV5-4 few CASSRTVDTEAFF TGTGCCAGCAGCAGGACAGTGGACACTGAAGCTTTCTTT
TRBJ1-3 - TRBV2 - CASSFSGVESGNTIYF TGTGCCAGCAGTTTTTCGGGGGTTGAGTCTGGAAACACCATATATTTT
TRBJ1-2 - TRBV2 - CASTRTSEGGYTF TGTGCCAGCACTCGGACAAGCGAGGGTGGCTACACCTTC
TRBJ2-2 - TRBV20-1 - CSAREGHNTGELFF TGCAGTGCTAGAGAGGGGCATAACACCGGGGAGCTGTTTTTT
TRBJ1-2 - TRBV20-1 - CSAIDPQAGSRGYTF TGCAGTGCTATAGACCCCCAAGCGGGGAGCCGGGGCTACACCTTC
TRBJ1-1 - TRBV7-9 many CASSLNSFGTEAFF TGTGCCAGCAGCTTAAACAGCTTTGGCACTGAAGCTTTCTTT
TRBJ1-5 - TRBV20-1 many CSDNAQPQRF TGCAGTGATAATGCGCAGCCCCAGCGTTTT
TRBJ1-2 - TRBV12-3/TRBV12-4 few CASSLPANYGYTF TGTGCCAGCAGTTTACCCGCTAACTATGGCTACACCTTC
TRBJ1-1 TRBD1 TRBV6-6 - CASSHSDRVTEALF TGTGCCAGCAGTCACTCGGACAGGGTCACTGAAGCTCTCTTT
TRBJ2-5 - TRBV5-4 - CASSNSGLQETQYF TGTGCCAGCAGTAACTCCGGACTCCAAGAGACCCAGTACTTC
TRBJ2-3 TRBD2 TRBV20-1 few CSARAASGGAGTDTQYF TGCAGTGCTAGAGCGGCTAGCGGGGGGGCAGGCACAGATACGCAGTATTTT
TRBJ1-6 - TRBV14 many CASSQWGRNSPLHF TGTGCCAGCAGCCAATGGGGTCGTAATTCACCCCTCCACTTT
TRBJ1-1 - TRBV20-1 few CSAKDGAYSAFF TGCAGTGCCAAAGACGGGGCCTACTCGGCTTTCTTT
TRBJ2-5 TRBD2 TRBV10-3 - CASSYSGLAGGTYNEQYF TGTGCCAGCAGTTACTCGGGACTAGCGGGGGGGACCTACAATGAGCAGTACTTC
TRBJ2-2 - TRBV7-8 - CASSFHPVDTGELFF TGTGCCAGCAGCTTTCACCCCGTGGACACCGGGGAGCTGTTTTTT
TRBJ1-1 - TRBV10-3 few CAIRKGGQVDTEAFF TGTGCCATCCGAAAGGGGGGGCAGGTGGACACTGAAGCTTTCTTT
TRBJ1-5 TRBD1 TRBV19 - CASSSRGGGVSNQPQHF TGTGCCAGTAGCTCTCGGGGAGGGGGCGTGAGCAATCAGCCCCAGCATTTT
TRBJ2-2 - TRBV5-1 - CASSLGSSNTGELFF TGCGCCAGCAGCTTGGGCAGCTCTAACACCGGGGAGCTGTTTTTT
TRBJ2-3 TRBD2 TRBV12-3/TRBV12-4 - CASIETSGGAATQYF TGTGCCAGCATTGAAACTAGCGGGGGGGCCGCTACGCAGTATTTT
TRBJ2-1 - TRBV18 - CASSPGPAFNEQFF TGTGCCAGCTCACCGGGACCAGCTTTCAATGAGCAGTTCTTC
TRBJ1-1 - TRBV6-1 many CASSFQGPEIF TGTGCCAGCAGTTTTCAGGGACCCGAAATCTTT
TRBJ1-5 - TRBV4-1 - CASSPITGLNQPQHF TGCGCCAGCAGCCCAATAACAGGGCTCAATCAGCCCCAGCATTTT
TRBJ2-5 TRBD2 TRBV11-2 few CASSRAGGTRSQETQYF TGTGCCAGCAGCAGGGCGGGGGGCACTCGATCTCAAGAGACCCAGTACTTC
TRBJ1-5 - TRBV19 - CASSILDSNQPQHF TGTGCCAGTAGTATCCTGGACAGCAATCAGCCCCAGCATTTT
TRBJ1-2 - TRBV6-1 many CASSSRGEYGYTF TGTGCCAGCAGCAGCAGGGGAGAGTATGGCTACACCTTC
TRBJ2-1 - TRBV24-1 few CATSEQARFSYDEQFF TGTGCCACCAGTGAACAGGCTCGGTTCTCCTACGATGAGCAGTTCTTC
TRBJ2-5 - TRBV11-2 - CASSLGHGETQYF TGTGCCAGCAGCTTAGGACACGGAGAGACCCAGTACTTC
TRBJ1-1 - TRBV20-1 - CSANPPGPPRPGAEAFF TGCAGTGCTAATCCACCGGGCCCCCCCCGCCCCGGGGCTGAAGCTTTCTTT
TRBJ1-1 TRBD1 TRBV9 - CASSVEQGSEAFF TGTGCCAGCAGCGTAGAACAGGGGAGCGAAGCTTTCTTT
TRBJ1-5 - TRBV24-1 many CATTPGVNQPQHF TGTGCCACCACCCCGGGGGTCAATCAGCCCCAGCATTTT
TRBJ2-5 - TRBV6-1 few CASSDQGWGAIQYF TGTGCCAGCAGTGACCAGGGATGGGGTGCGATCCAGTACTTC
TRBJ2-2 - TRBV20-1 - CIARSRGQANTGELFF TGCATTGCTAGATCCCGCGGCCAAGCGAACACCGGGGAGCTGTTTTTT
TRBJ2-1 TRBD2 TRBV5-1 - CASSNPERAGTSDYNEQFF TGCGCCAGCAGCAATCCTGAAAGAGCCGGGACTAGCGACTACAATGAGCAGTTCTTC
TRBJ1-1 - TRBV14 - CASSRRDNSFNTEAFF TGTGCCAGCAGCCGAAGAGACAACAGTTTCAACACTGAAGCTTTCTTT
TRBJ1-5 - TRBV6-1 many CASSERSDSYYSNQPQHF TGTGCCAGCAGTGAAAGATCTGACAGTTACTATAGCAATCAGCCCCAGCATTTT
TRBJ2-1 TRBD2 TRBV6-1 - CASSKAGAFRSYNEQFF TGTGCCAGCAGTAAAGCGGGGGCCTTTAGATCCTACAATGAGCAGTTCTTC
TRBJ1-5 - TRBV2 few CASDRDGSNQPQHF TGTGCCAGTGACAGAGACGGGAGCAATCAGCCCCAGCATTTT
TRBJ2-1 - TRBV6-1 few CAASEGGAWGNEQFF TGTGCCGCCTCGGAGGGGGGCGCTTGGGGCAATGAGCAGTTCTTC
TRBJ2-5 TRBD2 TRBV27 many CASSFERGGRETQYF TGTGCCAGCAGTTTTGAGCGGGGGGGCCGGGAGACCCAGTACTTC
TRBJ2-2 TRBD1 TRBV20-1 - CSARETGTGELFF TGCAGTGCTAGAGAGACAGGGACCGGGGAGCTGTTTTTT
TRBJ1-6 - TRBV7-2 - CASSGEVPNSPLHF TGTGCCAGCAGCGGAGAGGTACCTAATTCACCCCTCCACTTT